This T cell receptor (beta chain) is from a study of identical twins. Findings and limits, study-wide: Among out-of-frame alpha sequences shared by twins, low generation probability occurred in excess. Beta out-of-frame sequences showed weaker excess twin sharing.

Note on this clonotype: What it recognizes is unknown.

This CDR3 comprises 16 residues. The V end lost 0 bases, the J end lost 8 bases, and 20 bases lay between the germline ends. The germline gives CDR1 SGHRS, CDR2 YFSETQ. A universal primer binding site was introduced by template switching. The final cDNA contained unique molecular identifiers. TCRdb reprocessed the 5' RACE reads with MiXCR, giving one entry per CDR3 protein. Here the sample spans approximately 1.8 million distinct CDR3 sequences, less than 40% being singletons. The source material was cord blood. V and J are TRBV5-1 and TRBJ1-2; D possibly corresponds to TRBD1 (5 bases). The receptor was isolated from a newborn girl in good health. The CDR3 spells CASSLGVRGELRGYTF. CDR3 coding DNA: TGCGCCAGCAGCTTGGGAGTCCGGGGGGAATTGAGAGGCTACACCTTC.